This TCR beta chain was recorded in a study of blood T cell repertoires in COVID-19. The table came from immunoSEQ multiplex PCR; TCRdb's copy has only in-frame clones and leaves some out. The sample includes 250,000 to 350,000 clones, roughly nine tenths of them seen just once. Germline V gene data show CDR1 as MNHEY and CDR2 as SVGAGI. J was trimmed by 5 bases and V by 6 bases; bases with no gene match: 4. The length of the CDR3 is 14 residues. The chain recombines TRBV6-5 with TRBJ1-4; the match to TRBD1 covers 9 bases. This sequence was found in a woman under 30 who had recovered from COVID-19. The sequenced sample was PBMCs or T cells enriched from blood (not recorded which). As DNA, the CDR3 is TGTGCCAGCAGCTCCGGGACAGGGAATGAAAAACTGTTTTTT. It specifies CASSSGTGNEKLFF.